Listed below are T cell receptor beta chains from one sample, sequenced in a study of spatial heterogeneity in lung cancer. In TCRdb, the 5' RACE reads were re-called with MiXCR into one record per CDR3 protein. This sample has 35,000 to 55,000 distinct CDR3 sequences; approximately 15% occur once, and the top ten carry 50% to 65%. The source was PBMCs, collected at surgery. Receptors originate from a male donor with early-stage non-small cell lung cancer. CDR3s include the opening cysteine and the closing phenylalanine or tryptophan. A D gene is named only where the DNA matches it firmly. Clone sizes are given selectively: once, few, many, or a class where the clone is expanded.

v_gene	d_gene	j_gene	abundance	CDR3aa	CDR3nt
TRBV7-2	TRBD2	TRBJ2-1	few	CASRMSLAGGYDEQFF	TGTGCCAGCAGGATGTCCCTAGCGGGAGGTTACGATGAGCAGTTCTTC
TRBV14	NA	TRBJ2-3	NA	CASSQDVAGTGTDTQYF	TGTGCCAGCAGCCAAGATGTGGCGGGGACGGGCACAGATACGCAGTATTTT
TRBV20-1	NA	TRBJ1-5	many	CSALTGTPAAVPQHF	TGCAGTGCCCTCACCGGCACTCCAGCCGCCGTGCCCCAGCATTTT
TRBV10-3	NA	TRBJ1-1	NA	CAISDGGVTEAFF	TGTGCCATCAGTGACGGGGGGGTTACTGAAGCTTTCTTT
TRBV25-1	NA	TRBJ1-6	many	CASSGSNSPLHF	TGTGCCAGCAGTGGGAGTAATTCACCCCTCCACTTT
TRBV4-3	TRBD1	TRBJ1-2	many	CASSQAGTVYGYTF	TGCGCCAGCAGCCAAGCAGGGACAGTCTATGGCTACACCTTC
TRBV19	TRBD1	TRBJ2-2	few	CASSIGTEPTGELFF	TGTGCCAGTAGTATCGGGACAGAGCCCACCGGGGAGCTGTTTTTT
TRBV6-6	NA	TRBJ1-1	many	CATLGNRDTEAFF	TGTGCCACCCTGGGCAACAGGGACACTGAAGCTTTCTTT
TRBV4-2	NA	TRBJ2-3	few	CASSQGPATDTQYF	TGTGCCAGCAGCCAAGGTCCAGCCACAGATACGCAGTATTTT
TRBV7-2	NA	TRBJ1-1	many	CASSLSPQVANTEAFF	TGTGCCAGCAGCTTATCCCCCCAGGTCGCCAACACTGAAGCTTTCTTT
TRBV7-2	NA	TRBJ1-5	many	CASSLAGGDQPQHF	TGTGCCAGCAGCTTAGCCGGCGGGGATCAGCCCCAGCATTTT
TRBV4-1	NA	TRBJ2-7	many	CASSQAGLGSYEQYF	TGCGCCAGCAGCCAAGCTGGTCTAGGATCCTACGAGCAGTACTTC
TRBV5-1	NA	TRBJ1-3	many	CASSLEGSGNTIYF	TGCGCCAGCAGCTTGGAGGGTTCTGGAAACACCATATATTTT
TRBV7-3	TRBD2	TRBJ2-1	NA	CASGSGLDNEQFF	TGTGCCAGCGGGTCTGGACTAGACAATGAGCAGTTCTTC
TRBV7-9	NA	TRBJ2-7	many	CASSLAEGRSYEQYF	TGTGCCAGCAGCTTAGCGGAGGGGAGGTCCTACGAGCAGTACTTC
TRBV20-1	NA	TRBJ2-7	NA	CSASVGLGNGEQYF	TGCAGTGCTAGTGTGGGACTCGGAAATGGGGAGCAGTACTTC
TRBV12-3/TRBV12-4	NA	TRBJ2-1	few	CASWGLPCEFF	TGTGCCAGCTGGGGTCTCCCCTGTGAGTTCTTC
TRBV6-1	NA	TRBJ2-5	few	CASARKVAGAVETQYF	TGTGCCAGCGCCCGAAAGGTGGCAGGGGCCGTAGAGACCCAGTACTTC
TRBV7-9	NA	TRBJ2-6	few	CASSPGTTARTNSGANVLTF	TGTGCCAGCAGCCCGGGAACCACCGCACGCACCAACTCTGGGGCCAACGTCCTGACTTTC
TRBV5-1	NA	TRBJ2-3	many	CASSFDSPSDTQYF	TGCGCCAGCAGCTTCGACAGCCCCTCGGATACGCAGTATTTT
TRBV6-5	NA	TRBJ2-7	few	CASSYRESRTYSYEQYF	TGTGCCAGCAGTTACCGGGAAAGCAGGACCTACTCCTACGAGCAGTACTTC
TRBV5-6	NA	TRBJ2-1	few	CASSPDSYNEQFF	TGTGCCAGCAGCCCAGACTCCTACAATGAGCAGTTCTTC
TRBV27	NA	TRBJ2-3	NA	CASSSRASTDTQYF	TGTGCCAGCAGTTCACGTGCTAGCACAGATACGCAGTATTTT
TRBV11-1	NA	TRBJ1-1	few	CASSLASGLRMNTEAFF	TGTGCCAGCAGCTTAGCTTCGGGGCTCAGGATGAACACTGAAGCTTTCTTT